This T cell receptor (beta chain) is from a study of cytomegalovirus exposure and HLA in healthy donors. This clone was seen a handful of times. PCR primers comprised 60 Vbeta and 13 Jbeta primers. Libraries were prepared by immunoSEQ multiplex PCR; TCRdb keeps only in-frame clonotypes and omits some of them. This sample has 150,000 to 200,000 clones, with approximately 84% found just once. From germline, CDR1 is SGHDN and CDR2 FVKESK. The CDR3 consists of 13 residues. The V gene lost 1 base and the J gene lost 5 bases, with 8 bases spanning the gap. This rearrangement joins TRBV14 to TRBJ1-2; no clear D. The sample comprised PBMCs. This sequence was found in a boy aged 5-17 years in good health and CMV-seronegative. DNA for the CDR3: TGTGCCAGCAGCCAAGTCCGACTATATGGCTACACCTTC. Encoded protein: CASSQVRLYGYTF.